Below, one TCR beta chain is given with its context. Its antigen is not known. Losses at the gene ends were 4 bases for V and 2 bases for J; bases not matched to a gene: 5. The CDR3 spans 15 residues. Germline V CDR1 and CDR2: MGHRA, YSYEKL. These data originate in a study of Ad26.COV2.S vaccination and SARS-CoV-2 variants. In the study overall: The COV1001 Ad26.COV2.S trial arm included the donor.

Sequencing was performed with immunoSEQ multiplex PCR; in TCRdb, only in-frame clones are kept and a portion is missing. The sample includes 300,000 to 350,000 clones, roughly 89% of them seen just once. Treatment indicated: around 19 received Ad26.COV2.S at low or high dose, single or two shots; roughly five received placebo; per-sample allocation not given. Sample collection was performed on day 63 after the first vaccine or placebo injection. Aged 18-55 years, donor was enrolled in Boston in the early 2020s. Study observations and caveats: Total responses of T cells may have been underestimated by the analyses of TCR breadth and depth.

The specimen comprised peripheral blood, sampled in a trial of Ad26.COV2.S vaccine versus placebo. The chain combines TRBV4-1 with TRBJ1-1; 9 bases match TRBD1. The sequence came from a person between 18 and 65 years old who received the Ad26.COV2.S COVID-19 vaccine or a placebo. The CDR3 protein is CASSPSDRGNTEAFF. The CDR3 DNA sequence: TGCGCCAGCAGCCCTTCGGACAGGGGAAACACTGAAGCTTTCTTT.